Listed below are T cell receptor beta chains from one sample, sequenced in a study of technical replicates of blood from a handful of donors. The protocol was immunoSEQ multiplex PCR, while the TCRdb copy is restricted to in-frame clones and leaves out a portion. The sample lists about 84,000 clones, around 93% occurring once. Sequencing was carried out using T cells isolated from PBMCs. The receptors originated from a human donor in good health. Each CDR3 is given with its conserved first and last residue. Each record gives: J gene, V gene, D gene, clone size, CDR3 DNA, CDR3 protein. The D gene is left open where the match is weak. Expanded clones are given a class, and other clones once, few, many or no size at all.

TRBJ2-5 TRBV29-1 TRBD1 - TGCAGCGTTGACTCCGCGCGACAGGGGGGTATAAAGCCCCAAGAGACCCAGTACTTC CSVDSARQGGIKPQETQYF
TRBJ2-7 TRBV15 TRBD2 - TGTGCCACCAGCAGAGATCGCTCGGGGGGTGACGAGCAGTACTTC CATSRDRSGGDEQYF
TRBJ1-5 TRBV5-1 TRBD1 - TGCGCCAGCAGCCGTACAGGGGATCAGCCCCAGCATTTT CASSRTGDQPQHF
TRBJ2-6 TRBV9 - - TGTGCCAGCAGCGTAGGCGGGCACTCTGGGGCCAACGTCCTGACTTTC CASSVGGHSGANVLTF
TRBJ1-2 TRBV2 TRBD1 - TGTGCCATCAGGACACAGGGGGCGCAAGGCTACACCTTC CAIRTQGAQGYTF
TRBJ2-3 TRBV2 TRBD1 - TGTGCCAGTGGAGCAGGGGGAGATACGCAGTATTTT CASGAGGDTQYF
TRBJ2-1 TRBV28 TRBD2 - TGTGCCAGCAGTACCAATTGGGCGGGAGGAAGCAATGAGCAGTTCTTC CASSTNWAGGSNEQFF
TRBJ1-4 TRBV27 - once TGTGCCAGCAGTTTAGCGACTAATGAAAAACTGTTTTTT CASSLATNEKLFF
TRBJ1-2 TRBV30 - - TGTGCCTGGGTCTTAGCTCCGTATGGCTACACCTTC CAWVLAPYGYTF
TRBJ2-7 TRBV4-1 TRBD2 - TGCGCCAGCAGCCAACTAGCGGGATCGGACTACGAGCAGTACTTC CASSQLAGSDYEQYF
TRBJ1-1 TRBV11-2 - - TGTGCCAGCAGACACGACAGCACTGAAGCTTTCTTT CASRHDSTEAFF
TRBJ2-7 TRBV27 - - TGTGCCAGCAGTTTTAAAGGAGGGAACCGAGACTACGAGCAGTACTTC CASSFKGGNRDYEQYF
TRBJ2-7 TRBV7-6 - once TGTGCCAGCAGCTTAGATGGGGGAGGTTCGAACGAGCAGTACTTC CASSLDGGGSNEQYF
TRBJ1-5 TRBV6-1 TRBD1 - TGTGCCAGCAGTCTGCAGGGGGCTGGCAATCAGCCCCAGCATTTT CASSLQGAGNQPQHF
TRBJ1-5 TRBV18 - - TGTGCCAGCTCACCTGGACGGGACAATCAGCCCCAGCATTTT CASSPGRDNQPQHF
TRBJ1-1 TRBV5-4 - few TGTGCCAGCAGCTTCTTCGGGGTAGGCGATGAAGCTTTCTTT CASSFFGVGDEAFF
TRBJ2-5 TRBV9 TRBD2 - TGTGCCAGCAGCGTAGGACGGGGAGGGGCCCAAGAGACCCAGTACTTC CASSVGRGGAQETQYF
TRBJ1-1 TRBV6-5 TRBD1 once TGTGCCAGCAGCCACCAGACAGGGTCGGTCACTGAAGCTTTCTTT CASSHQTGSVTEAFF
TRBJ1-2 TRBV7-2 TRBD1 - TGTGCCAGCAGCCCAGTGGGCAGGGGGGCTTTTTTCAATGGCTACACCTTC CASSPVGRGAFFNGYTF
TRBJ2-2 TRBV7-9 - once TGTGCCAGCAGCCTGAGGCCCGGGGAGCTGTTTTTT CASSLRPGELFF
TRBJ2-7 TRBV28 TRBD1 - TGTGCCAGCAGACCGGGGACAGGGTCGCCCTACGAGCAGTACTTC CASRPGTGSPYEQYF
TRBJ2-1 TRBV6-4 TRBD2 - TGTGCCAGCAGTGCGTTTTTACTAGCGGACTACAATGAGCAGTTCTTC CASSAFLLADYNEQFF
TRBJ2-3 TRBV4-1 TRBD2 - TGCGCCAGCCGGGAAGGGGGGGCACGGACTAGCCAGGCAGATACGCAGTATTTT CASREGGARTSQADTQYF
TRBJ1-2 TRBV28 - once TGTGCCAGCAAAAAGGCATGGGGGCAACCCCGCTATGGCTACACCTTC CASKKAWGQPRYGYTF
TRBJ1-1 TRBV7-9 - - TGTGCCAGCAGCTCGACTTCCGTGGTTGGGGGGGCTGAAGCTTTCTTT CASSSTSVVGGAEAFF
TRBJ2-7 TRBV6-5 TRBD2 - TGTGCCAGCAGTCCGTCTCTGACTAGCGGCGAGCAGTACTTC CASSPSLTSGEQYF
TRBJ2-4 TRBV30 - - TGTGCCTGGAGTGCCCCGACAGTGGGAAACATTCAGTACTTC CAWSAPTVGNIQYF
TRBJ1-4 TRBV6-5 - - TGTGCCAGCAAACCGACAGCAACTAATGAAAAACTGTTTTTT CASKPTATNEKLFF
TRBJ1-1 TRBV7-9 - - TGTGCCAGCAGCTTAGTTCTCGCCCGGGAGAACACTGAAGCTTTCTTT CASSLVLARENTEAFF
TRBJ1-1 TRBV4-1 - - TGCGCCAGCAGCCAAGATGTATGGGCAGGTCCCACAATGAACACTGAAGCTTTCTTT CASSQDVWAGPTMNTEAFF
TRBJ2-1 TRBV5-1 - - TGCGCCAGCAGCTTGGCACGGACAGTAGATGAGCAGTTCTTC CASSLARTVDEQFF
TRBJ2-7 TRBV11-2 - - TGTGCCAGCAGCCCGACGACCACAGGGTACCACGAGCAGTACTTC CASSPTTTGYHEQYF
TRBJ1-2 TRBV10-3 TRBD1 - TGTGCCATCAGGATTGACAGGGATGGCTACACCTTC CAIRIDRDGYTF
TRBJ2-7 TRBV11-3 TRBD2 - TGTGCCAGCAGCCCAGACGGGGGGGCGGGAGTCGACGAGCAGTACTTC CASSPDGGAGVDEQYF
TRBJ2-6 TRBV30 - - TGTGCCTGGAGTGTGGGCACTGGGGCCAACGTCCTGACTTTC CAWSVGTGANVLTF
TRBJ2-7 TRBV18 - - TGTGCCAGCTCACTTTCCTCCCAGGAGCAGTACTTC CASSLSSQEQYF
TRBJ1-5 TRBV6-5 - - TGTGCCAGCAGTTACTCGCGGGGGCCGGATCAGCCCCAGCATTTT CASSYSRGPDQPQHF
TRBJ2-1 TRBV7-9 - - TGTGCCAGCAGCGACCAGACAGGACAAATAGACTCCTACAATGAGCAGTTCTTC CASSDQTGQIDSYNEQFF
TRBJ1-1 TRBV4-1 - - TGCGCCAGCAGCCACGGTTCGGGGGACACTGAAGCTTTCTTT CASSHGSGDTEAFF
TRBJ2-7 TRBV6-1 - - TGTGCCAGCAGTGGGCGAGCGGGCTACGAGCAGTACTTC CASSGRAGYEQYF
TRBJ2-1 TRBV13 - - TGTGCCAGCAGGTCTAGCGCGAGCTCCTACAATGAGCAGTTCTTC CASRSSASSYNEQFF
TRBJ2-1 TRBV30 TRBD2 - TGTGCCTCCTCCCTGTCGGGGGGGCCTGGTAGGCAGTTCTTC CASSLSGGPGRQFF
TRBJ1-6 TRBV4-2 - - TGTGCCAGCAGCCAAGATGGGGGGTGGCGGAGCCTTGTGACACCCCTCCACTTT CASSQDGGWRSLVTPLHF
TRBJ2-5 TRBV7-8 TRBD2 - TGTGCCAGCAGCTTAGAACGGGGGGGCCGTGAGACCCAGTACTTC CASSLERGGRETQYF
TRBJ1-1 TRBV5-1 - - TGCGCCAGCAGCTTGGCTCTGAACACTGAAGCTTTCTTT CASSLALNTEAFF
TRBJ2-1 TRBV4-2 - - TGTGCCAGCAGTCAGGAGGGAGTCAAGCAGTTCTTC CASSQEGVKQFF
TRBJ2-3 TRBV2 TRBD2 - TGTGCCAGCGGACAAGCGGGAGCTGATGATACGCAGTATTTT CASGQAGADDTQYF
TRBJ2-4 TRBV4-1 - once TGCGCCAGCAGCCAAGATCGGGTACTCCTAGCCAAAAACATTCAGTACTTC CASSQDRVLLAKNIQYF
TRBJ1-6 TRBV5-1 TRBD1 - TGCGCCAGCAGCTTGGGGACAGGGGTTAATTCACCCCTCCACTTT CASSLGTGVNSPLHF
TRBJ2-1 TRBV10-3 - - TGTGCCATCAAGGACTACACCTACAATGAGCAGTTCTTC CAIKDYTYNEQFF
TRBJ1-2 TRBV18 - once TGTGCCAGCTCACCAGGACAGCTATATGGCTACACCTTC CASSPGQLYGYTF
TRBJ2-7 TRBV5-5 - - TGTGCCAGCAGCTTGAGGCAGGTAGTGGACGAGCAGTACTTC CASSLRQVVDEQYF
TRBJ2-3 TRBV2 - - TGTGCCAGCTCACTGACAAGCCCGCGCACAGATACGCAGTATTTT CASSLTSPRTDTQYF
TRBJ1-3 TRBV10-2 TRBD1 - TGCGCCAGCGGCAAGGGACAGGGTGTGGACACCATATATTTT CASGKGQGVDTIYF